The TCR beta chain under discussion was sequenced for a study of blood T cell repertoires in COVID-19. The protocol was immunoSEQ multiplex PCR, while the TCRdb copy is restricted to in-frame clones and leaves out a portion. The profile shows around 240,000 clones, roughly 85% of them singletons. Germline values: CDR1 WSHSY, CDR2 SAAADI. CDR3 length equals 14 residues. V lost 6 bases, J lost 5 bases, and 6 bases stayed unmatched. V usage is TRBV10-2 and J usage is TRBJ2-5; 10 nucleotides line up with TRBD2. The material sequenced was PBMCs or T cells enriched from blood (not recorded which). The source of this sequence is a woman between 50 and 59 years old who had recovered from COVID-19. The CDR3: CASSLAGGGETQYF. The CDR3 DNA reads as TGCGCCAGCAGCTTAGCGGGAGGAGGGGAGACCCAGTACTTC.